The sequence of this T cell receptor beta chain was determined in a study of T cells after posttransplantation cyclophosphamide. The table came from immunoSEQ multiplex PCR; TCRdb's copy has only in-frame clones and leaves some out. The sample includes about 44,000 clones, none of them occurring once. General observations from the study: Later blood repertoires were often dominated by clones from the donor CD8+ memory compartment. Skin or GI-infiltrating T cells shared few TRB sequences with blood. After PTCy, TRB diversity resembled that of CNI/methotrexate controls.

This clone has ten or more counts. Its antigen is undetermined. This related bone marrow graft donor gave peripheral blood on the day of marrow donation. The sample comprised PBMCs. This sequence was found in a man in his forties in good health, CMV-negative, and a related stem cell transplant donor.

DNA of the CDR3: TGTGCCAGCAGCCCACTAGCGGACTACAATGAGCAGTTCTTC. Protein sequence: CASSPLADYNEQFF. The V gene is TRBV14, the J gene TRBJ2-1, with 8 bases aligning to TRBD2. The trim removed 4 bases at V and 3 bases at J, leaving 2 bases unmatched. CDR1 and CDR2 (germline): SGHDN, FVKESK. The CDR3 is 14 amino acids.